The 10 T cell receptor beta chains reported below all come from one sample, sequenced in a study of TIL therapy for anti-PD-1-resistant metastatic lung cancer. Sequencing used immunoSEQ v3. Assay used: immunoSEQ multiplex PCR; TCRdb lists only in-frame clones, some missing. The sample holds over 20,000 clones, about four fifths seen once. Regarding time point: pre-treatment sample, taken before nivolumab and TIL therapy. This specimen was blood, taken at baseline. These receptors were collected from a person between 25 and 80 years old with non-small cell lung cancer.

V gene TRBV7-2 combines with J gene TRBJ2-2, with D possibly being TRBD1 (6 bases). Between the trimmed V and J ends, which lost 4 bases and 5 bases, there was a span of 20 bases. The CDR3 consists of 17 residues. Germline CDR1 is SGHTA and CDR2 is FQGNSA. The CDR3 protein is CASSSPWGQGMTGELFF. CDR3 nucleotide sequence: TGTGCCAGCAGCTCCCCCTGGGGGCAGGGGATGACCGGGGAGCTGTTTTTT. The full variable domain, rest sourced from reference TRBV7-2 and TRBJ2-2, is GAGVSQSPSNKVTEKGKDVELRCDPISGHTALYWYRQSLGQGLEFLIYFQGNSAPDKSGLPSDRFSAERTGGSVSTLTIQRTQQEDSAVYLCASSSPWGQGMTGELFFGEGSRLTVL.

J is TRBJ2-3 and V is TRBV5-1; 9 nucleotides align to TRBD1. Trimming removed 4 bases from V and 8 bases from J; junction bases left unmatched: 14. Per germline, CDR1 SGHRS and CDR2 YFSETQ. The CDR3 runs to 16 residues. The CDR3 coding sequence is TGCGCCAGCAGCCCGCGAGGGGGGACAGGGATCCGTACGCAGTATTTT. It is translated as CASSPRGGTGIRTQYF. Full variable domain (outside the CDR3, taken from reference TRBV5-1 and TRBJ2-3): KAGVTQTPRYLIKTRGQQVTLSCSPISGHRSVSWYQQTPGQGLQFLFEYFSETQRNKGNFPGRFSGRQFSNSRSEMNVSTLELGDSALYLCASSPRGGTGIRTQYFGPGTRLTVL.

CDR3: CASTSGSSGANVLTF. In DNA, the CDR3 is TGTGCCAGCACTAGCGGGAGCTCTGGGGCCAACGTCCTGACTTTC. The chain uses TRBV6-1 and TRBJ2-6; 10 positions agree with TRBD2. Per the germline V gene, CDR1 is MNHNS and CDR2 is SASEGT. Trimming cost V 7 bases and J 0 bases; bases outside gene matches: 0. The CDR3 is 15 residues long.

The J gene is TRBJ2-1, the V gene TRBV28, with TRBD2 as a possible D gene (5 bases). CDR3 length: 14 amino acids. V dropped 2 bases and J dropped 7 bases, with 12 bases sitting between them. The germline V gene encodes CDR1 MDHEN and CDR2 SYDVKM. The CDR3 nucleotides are TGTGCCAGCAGTTTAGACGGGGTACGGAATGAGCAGTTCTTC. Protein sequence: CASSLDGVRNEQFF.

This clone was observed a handful of times. The J gene is TRBJ1-1, the V gene TRBV5-1, with 9 bases fitting TRBD1. Germline V gene sequence: CDR1 SGHRS, CDR2 YFSETQ. Unmatched junction bases numbered 7, after V lost 4 bases and J lost 6 bases. There are 14 residues in the CDR3. In DNA, the CDR3 is TGCGCCAGCAGCGTCGGGACAGGGCCTCCTGAAGCTTTCTTT. Amino acids: CASSVGTGPPEAFF.

There are a few counts of this clone. This chain connects TRBV28 to TRBJ2-5, with 8 bases identical to TRBD2. The CDR3 contains 14 residues. Germline CDR1 MDHEN, CDR2 SYDVKM. J gave up 5 bases and V 3 bases, and 5 bases lay outside the gene matches. The CDR3 sequence is CASSFTGGAETQYF. CDR3 in DNA: TGTGCCAGCAGTTTCACGGGGGGGGCGGAGACCCAGTACTTC.

The chain combines TRBV4-1 with TRBJ2-7; D not resolved. The germline V and J ends were trimmed by 2 bases and 2 bases, with 10 bases remaining between them. CDR3 size: 14 residues. Germline CDR1 and CDR2: MGHRA and YSYEKL. CDR3 region: CASSQRAGPYEQYF. The CDR3 DNA reads TGCGCCAGCAGCCAACGAGCCGGGCCCTACGAGCAGTACTTC.

In nucleotides, the CDR3 is TGTGCCAGCAGCTCAGGGACACCAAGCACAGATACGCAGTATTTT. Its translation is CASSSGTPSTDTQYF. This rearrangement joins TRBV11-3 to TRBJ2-3, with D tentatively TRBD1 (6 bases). The CDR3 sequence is 15 residues long. CDR1 and CDR2 (germline): SGHNT, YENEEA. V was pared by 4 bases and J by 0 bases, with 11 bases between.

This clone was recorded only once. This chain connects TRBV7-3 to TRBJ2-1; 8 bases are a match to TRBD2. This CDR3 is 15 amino acids long. CDR1 is SGHTA and CDR2 is FQGTGA in the germline V gene. J gave up 2 bases and V 4 bases, and 4 bases lay outside the gene matches. The CDR3 is CASSSKRGPYNEQFF. CDR3 coding DNA: TGTGCCAGCAGCTCGAAGCGGGGGCCCTACAATGAGCAGTTCTTC.

The chain links TRBV28 to TRBJ2-3; 8 nucleotides line up with TRBD1. CDR1 MDHEN and CDR2 SYDVKM come from the germline V gene. J gave up 0 bases and V 6 bases, and 8 bases lay outside the gene matches. The CDR3 contains 16 residues. CDR3 sequence (DNA): TGTGCCAGCAGGAGGAACAGGGGGTCAAGCACAGATACGCAGTATTTT. Translation: CASRRNRGSSTDTQYF.